The 10 T cell receptor beta chains presented below share a single source sample, sequenced in a study of molecular identifiers for immune sequencing clone quantification. TCRdb re-called the PCR reads with MiXCR, one entry per CDR3 protein. Among about 640,000 distinct CDR3 sequences listed, around 20% were seen once. The sequenced material came from naive CD8+ T cells from blood, with Jurkat cell RNA spiked in. Subset reported: FACS-sorted CD8+CD4-CCR7+CD45RA+ naive T cells. The receptor source for this set is a human donor in good health. Some libraries in this study had Jurkat cell RNA spiked in.

This clonotype has a count of ten or more. The CDR3 spells CASSASGAYEQYF. CDR3 nucleotide sequence: TGTGCCAGCAGCGCCTCAGGGGCATACGAGCAGTACTTC. The rearrangement links TRBV9 to TRBJ2-7; possible D gene TRBD1, 6 bases. V dropped 3 bases and J dropped 4 bases, with 11 bases sitting between them. The CDR3 has 13 amino acids. Per the germline V gene, CDR1 is SGDLS and CDR2 is YYNGEE.

On this clonotype itself: This sequence may be a read error, since a much larger clone differs from it by one base. The chain carries TRBV11-2 and TRBJ2-1; D is unresolved. Germline V lookup: CDR1 SGHAT, CDR2 FQNNGV. Trimming took 0 bases from V and 6 from J, leaving 12 bases between them. The CDR3 has 15 amino acids. The CDR3 DNA reads as TGTGCCAGCAGCTTAGAGCAGAGTTTCACCAATGAGCAGTTCTTC. This codes for CASSLEQSFTNEQFF.

This clonotype has at least ten counts. The chain combines TRBV12-3 or TRBV12-4 with TRBJ1-1; D not certain. The CDR3 has 15 amino acids. Trimming took off 1 base at V and 3 bases at J, with 12 bases between the two ends. The CDR3 sequence: CASSLEWNSDTEAFF. CDR3 bases: TGTGCCAGCAGTTTAGAATGGAACAGCGACACTGAAGCTTTCTTT.

In its sample, this clonotype was seen many times. The CDR3 reads CASSIVSGRGTDEQFF. As DNA, the CDR3 is TGTGCCAGCAGTATTGTTAGCGGGAGAGGGACGGATGAGCAGTTCTTC. This chain connects TRBV27 to TRBJ2-1; 9 nucleotides line up with TRBD2. Trimming cost V 5 bases and J 8 bases; bases outside gene matches: 13. The CDR3 totals 16 residues. Germline V gives CDR1 MNHEY, CDR2 SMNVEV (reference sequence).

A single count supports this clonotype. This may arise from a read error, as a much more abundant clone is one base away. The rearrangement joins TRBV7-9 to TRBJ2-7, with 9 positions matching TRBD1. CDR3 length: 14 residues. The germline V gene has CDR1 SEHNR and CDR2 FQNEAQ (reference sequence). Here the CDR3 DNA reads TGTTCCAGCAGCTCAGCGACAGGGGGCTACGAGCAGTACTTC. Translated, it gives CSSSSATGGYEQYF.

This clonotype was seen ten or more times. In DNA, the CDR3 is TGTGCCAGCAGTCTCACACAGGGGGGTTGGCCCCAGCATTTT. This sequence encodes CASSLTQGGWPQHF. This rearrangement joins TRBV27 to TRBJ1-5, with TRBD1 identical over 8 bases. Per the germline V gene, CDR1 is MNHEY and CDR2 is SMNVEV (reference sequence). CDR3 length: 14 amino acids. After removal of 5 bases from V and 9 bases from J, the junction contained 9 bases not matched to a gene.

V gene TRBV27 combines with J gene TRBJ2-7, with TRBD2 identical over 7 bases. Trimming took 1 base from V and 2 from J; bases not matched to a gene: 8. Germline lookup yields CDR1 MNHEY and CDR2 SMNVEV (reference sequence). The CDR3 runs 16 residues. CDR3 sequence reads: CASSLYGGGRTYEQYF. The CDR3 region has the DNA TGTGCCAGCAGTTTATATGGCGGGGGTCGAACCTACGAGCAGTACTTC.

The genes are TRBV9 and TRBJ2-3; 9 bases are shared with TRBD2. CDR3 length equals 17 residues. Germline loops: CDR1 SGDLS, CDR2 YYNGEE. V trimming: 2 bases; J trimming: 8 bases; junction bases outside the gene matches: 15. The CDR3 loop reads CASSVRWGSGSQGTQYF. In DNA, the CDR3 is TGTGCCAGCAGCGTCCGATGGGGTAGCGGGAGTCAGGGTACGCAGTATTTT. The full variable domain, completed using reference TRBV9 and TRBJ2-3, is DSGVTQTPKHLITATGQRVTLRCSPRSGDLSVYWYQQSLDQGLQFLIQYYNGEERAKGNILERFSAQQFPDLHSELNLSSLELGDSALYFCASSVRWGSGSQGTQYFGPGTRLTVL.

This chain's CDR3 is CATSFGGDNEQFF. CDR3 nucleotides: TGTGCCACCTCCTTCGGGGGGGACAATGAGCAGTTCTTC. This chain uses TRBV27 with TRBJ2-1, with 8 nucleotides matching TRBD2. The germline V gene has CDR1 MNHEY and CDR2 SMNVEV (reference sequence). J was trimmed by 5 bases and V by 10 bases; bases with no gene match: 7. The CDR3 has 13 amino acids.

This clonotype was counted many times. At one end, the junction sequence differs from germline, possibly due to a read error. The rearrangement uses TRBV7-7 and TRBJ2-5; D is perhaps TRBD2 (6 bases). Germline V CDR1 and CDR2: SSHAT, FNYEAQ (reference sequence). The CDR3 spans 14 residues. The CDR3 loop is CASSLEGLRETQYF. CDR3 nucleotide sequence: TGCGCCAGCAGCTTGGAGGGGTTAAGGGAGACCCAGTACTTC.